This TCR beta chain was retrieved from a study of T cells expressing NK-cell markers. Study context: It was sorted CD3+CD56-NKG2C+, CD3+CD56+NKG2C- and CD3+CD56+NKG2C+ T cells that provided the TCR beta repertoires. There were seven HCMV-seropositive donors and one seronegative donor among the eight sequenced.

Notes on this clonotype: Its target is unknown.

TCRdb reprocessed the 5' RACE reads; each CDR3 protein has one entry and no DNA is given. The sample table includes hundreds of thousands of distinct CDR3 sequences. Study findings and constraints: Four donors showed these clonotypes also leading the CD3+CD56-NKG2C+ fraction. In more than five donors, dominant CD3+CD56+NKG2C+ clones formed about 1.0-7.0% of CD8+ cells.

The CDR3 has 16 amino acids. Germline-derived CDR1 and CDR2 are LGHNA and YSLEER. The sample was blood T cells: a sorted CD56 or NKG2C T cell subset, CD4+ or CD8+ T cells, or bulk PBMC T cells (not recorded which). The source of this sequence is a man aged 18-30 years in good health. The chain is built from TRBV4-3 and TRBJ2-7; there is no DNA to check the TCRdb D call of TRBD1. The CDR3 is CASSRTSGSSSYEQYF.